The present T cell receptor beta chain was sequenced within a study of OX40 agonist ivuxolimab in advanced cancers. Describing the broader study: Ivuxolimab was a fully human IgG2 agonistic monoclonal antibody targeting the costimulatory receptor OX40 (CD134). Patients were allowed to have had prior anti-PD-1, anti-PD-L1 or anti-CTLA-4 therapy, and around 41% of the dose-escalation patients had previously received checkpoint inhibitors. Partial responses were achieved by three dose-escalation patients, of whom one had hepatocellular carcinoma and two had cutaneous melanoma. Intravenous ivuxolimab was administered to patients every 2 weeks at six dose levels: 0.01, 0.1, 0.3, 1.5, 3 and 10 mg/kg. Peripheral TCRbeta sequencing aimed to test whether ivuxolimab altered TCR sequence diversity and caused clonal T-cell expansion. A male proportion of roughly 80% and a mean age of approximately 60 years, ranging from 23 to 79, were recorded for the dose-escalation cohort. Among the 52 dose-escalation patients, 19 had hepatocellular carcinoma, approximately 15 melanoma, 9 renal cell carcinoma and 9 head and neck cancer. The paper describes the monotherapy dose-escalation part (N ≈ 52 patients) of the phase I trial of ivuxolimab. The full study reports these points: At doses of 0.1 to 3.0 mg/kg, clonal expansion of both CD4+ and CD8+ blood T cells was observed from baseline to week 6. After ivuxolimab, expanded clones were on average more numerous among CD8+ T cells than among CD4+ T cells. In the 0.1-3.0 mg/kg groups, partial responders were among the patients with the lowest normalized peripheral clonal expansion, particularly in CD8+ T cells. Low levels of normalized T-cell clonal expansion were also seen in some patients who did not respond. Antigen specificity was not determined for the clonally expanded peripheral T cells.

As to this clone: It has no known antigen specificity. No base quality information exists; no much larger clone differs at one position.

Patients with autoimmune disease history or receiving systemic immunosuppression were excluded from the trial. Peripheral blood for TCR sequencing was drawn from every dose cohort at baseline, at cycle 4 day 1 and at cycle 7 day 1. Samples came from an open-label, multicenter, first-in-human phase I dose-escalation trial of ivuxolimab. Adults with locally advanced or metastatic head and neck squamous cell, hepatocellular, melanoma or renal cell carcinoma were enrolled in the trial. Before TCR sequencing, CD4+ T cells and CD8+ T cells from peripheral blood were sorted into separate populations. From the germline V gene (reference sequence), CDR1 is GTSNPN and CDR2 is SVGIG. V loses 0 bases of germline sequence and J loses 0 bases, and the interval between the two ends is 11 bases. From the cysteine up to the phenylalanine, the CDR3 has a length of 15 residues. The read is trimmed to its CDR3 DNA, 45 bases read in frame from base 1.

Genomic DNA was extracted from sorted cells for sequencing of the TCRbeta CDR3 region. The immunoSEQ Assay was used for sequencing of TCRbeta CDR3 regions. Here the immuneACCESS table is served through TCRdb, limited to in-frame sequences with V and J called. Missing clones are a known gap in these copies; in checked studies unresolved V genes cover under half, and the rest lacks a known reason. In this sample the table shows around 140,000 clones, 90% to 95% of which occur a single time. In total, the top ten clones hold more than 0.8% of the sample. The chain links TRBV30 with TRBJ1-2, with no confident D gene call. The sequence came from an adult with an advanced solid tumor such as melanoma, head and neck, liver or kidney cancer. The source material was CD4+ or CD8+ T cells sorted from blood, sampled in a trial of the OX40 agonist ivuxolimab. In nucleotides, the sequence is TGTGCCTGGAGTGTAGGGCGTGTAGCTAACTATGGCTACACCTTC. This sequence encodes CAWSVGRVANYGYTF.